The 2 T cell receptor beta chains listed next were all sequenced from one sample in a study of blood T cell repertoires in COVID-19. Method: immunoSEQ multiplex PCR; TCRdb's copy keeps in-frame clones and lacks some. The sample lists under 200,000 clones, roughly 80% occurring once. The sample taken for sequencing was peripheral blood. All receptors come from a woman in her 70s with COVID-19, enrolled during active disease.

The genes are TRBV10-3 and TRBJ2-2, with D possibly matching TRBD2 (6 bases). Germline CDR1 reads ENHRY; CDR2 reads SYGVKD. The V and J ends lost 8 bases and 0 bases respectively, with 16 bases between them. This CDR3 region has 16 residues. CDR3 DNA: TGTGCCATCCACGCTTCCGGGACTCCGAACACCGGGGAGCTGTTTTTT. The encoded protein is CAIHASGTPNTGELFF.

This clone is labeled medium-sized. This chain uses TRBV7-9 with TRBJ1-1; 7 bases map to TRBD1. The germline gives CDR1 SEHNR, CDR2 FQNEAQ (reference sequence). The V and J ends lost 4 bases and 11 bases, in that order; junction bases with no gene match: 10. The CDR3 totals 13 residues. In nucleotides, the CDR3 is TGTGCCAGCAGCTCGAAAGACAGGGCGAGGGCTTTCTTT. The encoded protein is CASSSKDRARAFF. Using reference TRBV7-9 and TRBJ1-1 for the parts outside the CDR3, the full variable domain is DTGVSQNPRHKITKRGQNVTFRCDPISEHNRLYWYRQTLGQGPEFLTYFQNEAQLEKSRLLSDRFSAERPKGSFSTLEIQRTEQGDSAMYLCASSSKDRARAFFGQGTRLTVV.